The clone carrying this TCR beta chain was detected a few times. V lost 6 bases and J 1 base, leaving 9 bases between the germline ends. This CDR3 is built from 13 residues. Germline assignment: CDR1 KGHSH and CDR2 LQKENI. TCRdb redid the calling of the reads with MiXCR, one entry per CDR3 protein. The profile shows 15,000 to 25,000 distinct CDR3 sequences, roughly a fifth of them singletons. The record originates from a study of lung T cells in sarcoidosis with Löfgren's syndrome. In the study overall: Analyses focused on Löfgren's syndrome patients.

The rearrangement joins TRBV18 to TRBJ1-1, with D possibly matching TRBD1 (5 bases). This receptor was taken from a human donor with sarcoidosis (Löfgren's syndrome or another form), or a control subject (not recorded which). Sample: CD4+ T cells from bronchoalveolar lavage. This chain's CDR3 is CASSATENTEAFF. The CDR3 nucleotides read TGTGCCAGCTCGGCGACAGAGAACACTGAAGCTTTCTTT.